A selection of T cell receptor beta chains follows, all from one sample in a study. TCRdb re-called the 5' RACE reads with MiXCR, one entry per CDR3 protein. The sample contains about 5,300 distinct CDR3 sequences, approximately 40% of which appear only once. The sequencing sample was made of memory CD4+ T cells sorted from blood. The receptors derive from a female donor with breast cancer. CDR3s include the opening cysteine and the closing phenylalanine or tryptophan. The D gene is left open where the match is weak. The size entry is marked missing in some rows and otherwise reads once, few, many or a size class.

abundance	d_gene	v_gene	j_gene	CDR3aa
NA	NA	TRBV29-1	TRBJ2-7	CSVLSGLRGMTYEQYF
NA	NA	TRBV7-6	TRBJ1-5	CATRLGGVNQPQHF
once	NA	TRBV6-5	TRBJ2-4	CASLKDIQYF
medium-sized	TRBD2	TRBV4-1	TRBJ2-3	CASSQGKPGLATPYMNDTQYF
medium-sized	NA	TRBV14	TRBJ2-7	CASSQRRSSYEQYF
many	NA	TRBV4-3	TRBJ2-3	CASSPQGGDTQYF
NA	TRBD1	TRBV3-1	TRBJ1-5	CASSQDRGQPQHF
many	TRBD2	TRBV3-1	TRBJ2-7	CASSPATSGRSYEQYF
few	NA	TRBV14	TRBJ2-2	CASSPQGLSTGELFF
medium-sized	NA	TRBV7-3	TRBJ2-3	CASSSPRGRPGTDTQYF
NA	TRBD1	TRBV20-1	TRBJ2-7	CSAKPGQGLYEQYF
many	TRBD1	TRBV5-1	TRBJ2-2	CASSWDRIGTGELFF
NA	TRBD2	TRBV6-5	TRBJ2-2	CASSRGLAGNTGELFF
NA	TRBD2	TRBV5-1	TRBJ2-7	CASSLVGGSAGYEQYF
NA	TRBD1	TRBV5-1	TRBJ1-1	CASSLPGQGVLEAFF
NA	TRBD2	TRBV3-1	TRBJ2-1	CASSRTSGRVYNEQFF
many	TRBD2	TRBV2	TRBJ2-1	CASSESWTSGNEQFF
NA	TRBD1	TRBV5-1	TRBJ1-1	CASSLATGSSTEAFF
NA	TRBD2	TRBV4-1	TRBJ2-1	CASSPRGLAGFGSAYNEQFF